One and the same sample provided the 10 T cell receptor beta chains below, sequenced in a study of blood T cells in healthy people across ages (dated by TCRdb to the mid-2010s). The receptor library was made with 5' RACE. Sequencer: Illumina HiSeq 2500. A second PCR of about 6 to 12 cycles was run with a J-beta primer mix and a sample-barcoded 5' primer. The public reads were run again by TCRdb, first through fastp at Q25 and then through MiXCR, and only productive beta chains were kept. Each record represents a unique CDR3 protein, reported with the most common genes and DNA among its rows. Here the sample has 1.4 million to 1.5 million distinct CDR3 sequences; roughly 45% occur a single time. 7.9% of the sample goes to the ten largest clones. The sequencing sample was made of blood. These receptors were collected from a woman younger than 35 in good health.

On this clonotype: The junction departs from the called germline gene at one end, perhaps through a read error. The J gene is TRBJ2-6, the V gene TRBV7-2; D is ambiguous. Per germline, CDR1 SGHTA and CDR2 FQGNSA. The CDR3 is made up of 17 amino acids. The CDR3 bases are TGTGCCAGCAGCTTAGAGGTCGGCTACTCTGGGGTCAACGTCCTGACTTTC. Protein product: CASSLEVGYSGVNVLTF.

This clonotype was counted between two and nine times. The chain recombines TRBV5-1 with TRBJ2-7, with TRBD1 matching over 9 bases. Germline CDR1 reads SGHRS; CDR2 reads YFSETQ. Trimming cost V 0 bases and J 7 bases; bases outside gene matches: 5. This CDR3 has 14 residues. Here the CDR3 DNA reads TGCGCCAGCAGCTTGGGGGACAGGGTAGGGGAGCAGTACTTC. As protein: CASSLGDRVGEQYF.

The chain joins TRBV25-1 to TRBJ2-5; 11 positions agree with TRBD2. The J segment lost 1 base and the V segment lost 3 bases, leaving 4 bases of the junction unmatched. Germline V gene sequence: CDR1 MGHDK, CDR2 SYGVNS. This CDR3 spans 16 amino acids. The DNA of the CDR3 is TGTGCCAGCAGTGACAGACTAGCGGGGTTCCAAGAGACCCAGTACTTC. It encodes CASSDRLAGFQETQYF.

This chain uses TRBV20-1 with TRBJ2-3; tentatively, D is TRBD2 (6 bases). The CDR3 consists of 18 residues. Deletions cut 3 bases from V and 0 bases from J, with 22 bases between. Germline values: CDR1 DFQATT, CDR2 SNEGSKA (reference sequence). In nucleotides, the CDR3 is TGCAGTGCTAGGGGTGGGGTAGCGGTATCTCCCAGCACAGATACGCAGTATTTT. Its protein product is CSARGGVAVSPSTDTQYF.

V gene TRBV12-3 or TRBV12-4 combines with J gene TRBJ1-1; a weak D match, TRBD1 (5 bases). The CDR3 runs 16 residues. The V end was cut by 4 bases, the J end by 0 bases, with 15 bases between. The CDR3 is CASSSPMGPLNTEAFF. The CDR3 coding sequence is TGTGCCAGCAGTTCGCCCATGGGACCCCTGAACACTGAAGCTTTCTTT.

J is TRBJ1-2 and V is TRBV27; TRBD1 agrees at 9 bases. The V and J ends lost 3 bases and 8 bases, in that order; junction bases with no gene match: 7. The germline gives CDR1 MNHEY, CDR2 SMNVEV (reference sequence). The CDR3 extends over 14 amino acids. CDR3 region: CASSLGTGLGGYTF. CDR3 nucleotide sequence: TGTGCCAGCAGTTTGGGGACAGGGTTGGGCGGCTACACCTTC.

The chain links TRBV27 to TRBJ2-1, with D hard to call. Germline lookup yields CDR1 MNHEY and CDR2 SMNVEV (reference sequence). V was clipped by 1 base and J by 9 bases, with 25 bases between them. This CDR3 region has 18 residues. CDR3 sequence (DNA): TGTGCCAGCAGTTTATTAATGAGCGTCGGGCCCACGATGGGTGAGCAGTTCTTC. This sequence encodes CASSLLMSVGPTMGEQFF.

This clonotype appeared a few times. The chain is built from TRBV27 and TRBJ1-2; TRBD1 matches at 7 bases. V was pared by 8 bases and J by 1 base, with 10 bases of the junction left unmatched. Germline CDR1 reads MNHEY; CDR2 reads SMNVEV (reference sequence). The length of the CDR3 is 15 residues. CDR3 sequence: CASRTMGQFNYGYTF. The CDR3 DNA reads TGTGCCAGCCGTACTATGGGACAGTTTAACTATGGCTACACCTTC.

The chain employs TRBV5-1 and TRBJ2-5, with a possible D match to TRBD2 (5 bases). This CDR3 region has 13 residues. V was shortened by 4 bases and J by 0 bases, with 7 bases between the two germline ends. Per the germline V gene, CDR1 is SGHRS and CDR2 is YFSETQ. CDR3 sequence (DNA): TGCGCCAGCAGCGTCGGGGACCAAGAGACCCAGTACTTC. This encodes CASSVGDQETQYF.

The gene calls are TRBV7-8 and TRBJ1-6, with D unresolved. The germline CDR1 and CDR2 sequences are SGHVS and FQNEAQ. V was clipped by 6 bases and J by 6 bases, with 9 bases between them. The CDR3 totals 13 residues. DNA for the CDR3: TGTGCCAGCAGGAGGGTTGGTAATTCACCCCTCCACTTT. Protein: CASRRVGNSPLHF. The variable domain in full, completed from reference TRBV7-8 and TRBJ1-6, reads GAGVSQSPRYKVAKRGQDVALRCDPISGHVSLFWYQQALGQGPEFLTYFQNEAQLDKSGLPSDRFFAERPEGSVSTLKIQRTQQEDSAVYLCASRRVGNSPLHFGNGTRLTVT.